This entry features one T cell receptor beta chain sequence. Its antigen is not known. This sample is part of a study of T cell responses to AZD1222 COVID-19 vaccine. Study outcomes and limitations: Most donors were white British and more were female, and clonal diversity was possibly underestimated. Baseline serology detected seropositivity in only 5 to 7 AZD1222 recipients.

J lost 3 bases, V lost 3 bases, and 4 bases had no gene match. This CDR3 region has 13 residues. In germline, CDR1 is GTSNPN, CDR2 SVGIG (reference sequence). Data came from immunoSEQ multiplex PCR; TCRdb stores just in-frame clones and leaves some out. The sample has fewer than 85,000 clones, about four fifths seen once; the top ten hold roughly 1.3%. The chain uses TRBV30 and TRBJ2-7, with 8 bases identical to TRBD1. This sequence was found in an adult who received the AZD1222 COVID-19 vaccine. The sequencing used peripheral blood, collected 28 days after the second AZD1222 dose. The CDR3 is CAWRRDRRYEQYF. The CDR3 region has the DNA TGTGCCTGGAGGAGGGACAGGCGCTACGAGCAGTACTTC.